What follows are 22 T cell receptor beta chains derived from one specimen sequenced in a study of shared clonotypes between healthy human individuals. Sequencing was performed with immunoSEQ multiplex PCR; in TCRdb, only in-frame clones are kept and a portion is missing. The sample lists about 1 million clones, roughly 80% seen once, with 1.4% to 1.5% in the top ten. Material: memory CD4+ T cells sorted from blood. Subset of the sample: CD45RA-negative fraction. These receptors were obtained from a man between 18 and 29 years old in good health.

The chain's CDR3 is CASIRTGNNSPLHF. The CDR3 DNA reads TGTGCCAGCATTCGGACAGGGAATAATTCACCCCTCCACTTT. This chain uses TRBV2 with TRBJ1-6; 8 positions agree with TRBD1. In germline, CDR1 is SNHLY, CDR2 FYNNEI. The CDR3 covers 14 residues. V shed 7 bases and J 5 bases; nucleotides not matched to a gene: 4.

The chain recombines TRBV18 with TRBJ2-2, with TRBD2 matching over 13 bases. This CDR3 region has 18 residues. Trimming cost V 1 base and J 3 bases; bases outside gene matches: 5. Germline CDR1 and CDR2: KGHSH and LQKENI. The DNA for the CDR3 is TGTGCCAGCTCACCACTGGGACTAGCGGGAACAGACACCGGGGAGCTGTTTTTT. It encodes CASSPLGLAGTDTGELFF.

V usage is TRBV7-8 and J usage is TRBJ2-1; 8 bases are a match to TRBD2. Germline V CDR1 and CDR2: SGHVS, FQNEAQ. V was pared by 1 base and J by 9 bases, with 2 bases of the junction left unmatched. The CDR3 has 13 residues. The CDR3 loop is CASSLERGLEQFF. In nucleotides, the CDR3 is TGTGCCAGCAGCTTAGAGCGGGGGCTTGAGCAGTTCTTC.

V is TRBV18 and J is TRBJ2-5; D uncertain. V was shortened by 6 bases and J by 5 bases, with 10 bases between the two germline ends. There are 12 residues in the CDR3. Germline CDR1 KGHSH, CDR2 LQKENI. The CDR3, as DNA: TGTGCCAGCTCTCCAACCAGGGAGACCCAGTACTTC. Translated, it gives CASSPTRETQYF.

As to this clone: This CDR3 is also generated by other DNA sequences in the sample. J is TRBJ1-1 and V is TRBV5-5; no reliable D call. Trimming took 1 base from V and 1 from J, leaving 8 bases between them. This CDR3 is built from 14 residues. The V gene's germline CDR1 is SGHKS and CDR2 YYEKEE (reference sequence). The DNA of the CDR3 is TGTGCCAGCAGCTTGACGGGTGGGAACACTGAAGCTTTCTTT. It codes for CASSLTGGNTEAFF.

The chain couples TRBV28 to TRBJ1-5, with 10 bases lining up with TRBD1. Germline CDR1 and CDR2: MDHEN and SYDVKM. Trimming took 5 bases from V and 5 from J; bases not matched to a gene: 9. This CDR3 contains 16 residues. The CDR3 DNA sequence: TGTGCCAGCAGTCTTCGACAGGGGGCCAAATATCAGCCCCAGCATTTT. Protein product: CASSLRQGAKYQPQHF.

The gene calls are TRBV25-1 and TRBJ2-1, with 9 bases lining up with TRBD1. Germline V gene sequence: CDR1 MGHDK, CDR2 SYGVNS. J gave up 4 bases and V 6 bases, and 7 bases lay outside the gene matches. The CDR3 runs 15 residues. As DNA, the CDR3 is TGTGCCAGCAGGGGTACGGGACAGGGTTACAATGAGCAGTTCTTC. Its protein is CASRGTGQGYNEQFF.

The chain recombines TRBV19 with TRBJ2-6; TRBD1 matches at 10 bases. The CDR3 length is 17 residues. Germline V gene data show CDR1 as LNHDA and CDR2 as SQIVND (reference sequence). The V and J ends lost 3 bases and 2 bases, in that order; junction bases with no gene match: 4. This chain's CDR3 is CASSMGTGVAGANVLTF. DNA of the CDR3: TGTGCCAGTAGTATGGGGACAGGGGTGGCTGGGGCCAACGTCCTGACTTTC.

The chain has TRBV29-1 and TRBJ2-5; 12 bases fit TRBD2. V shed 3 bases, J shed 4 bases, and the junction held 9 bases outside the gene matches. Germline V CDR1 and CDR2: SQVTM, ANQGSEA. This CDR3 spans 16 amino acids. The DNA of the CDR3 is TGCAGCGTTGACGTACTCGGGGGACTAGCGGGAGAGACCCAGTACTTC. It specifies CSVDVLGGLAGETQYF.

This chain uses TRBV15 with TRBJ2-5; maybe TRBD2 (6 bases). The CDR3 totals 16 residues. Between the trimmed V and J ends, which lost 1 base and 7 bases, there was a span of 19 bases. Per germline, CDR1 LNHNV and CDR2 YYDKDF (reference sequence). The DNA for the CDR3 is TGTGCCACCAGCAGAGTTGCGGGAAGGGTTGCAGGGACCCAGTACTTC. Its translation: CATSRVAGRVAGTQYF.

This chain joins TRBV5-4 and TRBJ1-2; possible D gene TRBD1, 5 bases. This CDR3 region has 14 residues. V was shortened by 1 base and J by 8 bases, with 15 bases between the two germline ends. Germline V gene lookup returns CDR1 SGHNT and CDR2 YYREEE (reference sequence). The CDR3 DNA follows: TGTGCCAGCAGCTTGCCTGGGACCTCGGGAGGCTACACCTTC. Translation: CASSLPGTSGGYTF.

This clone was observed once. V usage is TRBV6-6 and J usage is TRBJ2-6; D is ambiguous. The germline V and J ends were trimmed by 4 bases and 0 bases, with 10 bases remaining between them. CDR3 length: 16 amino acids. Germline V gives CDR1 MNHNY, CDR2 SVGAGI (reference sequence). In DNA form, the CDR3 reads TGTGCCAGCAGTTCGATCGTGAGCTCTGGGGCCAACGTCCTGACTTTC. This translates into CASSSIVSSGANVLTF.

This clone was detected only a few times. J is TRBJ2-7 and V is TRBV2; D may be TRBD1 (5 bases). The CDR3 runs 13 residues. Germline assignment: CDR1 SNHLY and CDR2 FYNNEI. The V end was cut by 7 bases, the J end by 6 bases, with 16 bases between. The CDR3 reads CASNLQGLGEQYF. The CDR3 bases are TGTGCCAGCAATCTCCAGGGCCTGGGCGAGCAGTACTTC. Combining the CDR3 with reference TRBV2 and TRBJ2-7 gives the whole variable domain EPEVTQTPSHQVTQMGQEVILRCVPISNHLYFYWYRQILGQKVEFLVSFYNNEISEKSEIFDDQFSVERPDGSNFTLKIRSTKLEDSAMYFCASNLQGLGEQYFGPGTRLTVT.

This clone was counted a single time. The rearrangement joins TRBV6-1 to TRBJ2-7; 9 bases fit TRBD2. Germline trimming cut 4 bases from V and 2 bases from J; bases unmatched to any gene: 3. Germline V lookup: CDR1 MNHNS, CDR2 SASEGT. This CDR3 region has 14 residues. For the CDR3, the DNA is TGTGCCAGCAGTGTACTAGCGGGCCCCTACGAGCAGTACTTC. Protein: CASSVLAGPYEQYF.

The CDR3 DNA sequence: TGTGCCAGCACCGAAGGACTGTGGGTTACTGAAGCTTTCTTT. Its translation is CASTEGLWVTEAFF. The rearrangement joins TRBV6-1 to TRBJ1-1; D gene ambiguous. The CDR3 sequence is 14 residues long. V was cut by 7 bases and J by 5 bases, with 17 bases left in between. CDR1 is MNHNS and CDR2 is SASEGT in the germline V gene.

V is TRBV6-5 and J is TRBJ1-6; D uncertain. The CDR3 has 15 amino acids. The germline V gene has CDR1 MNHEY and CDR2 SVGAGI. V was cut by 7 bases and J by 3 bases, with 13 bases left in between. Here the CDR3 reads CASTLDGFYNSPLHF. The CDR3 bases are TGTGCCAGCACCCTCGACGGGTTCTATAATTCACCCCTCCACTTT.

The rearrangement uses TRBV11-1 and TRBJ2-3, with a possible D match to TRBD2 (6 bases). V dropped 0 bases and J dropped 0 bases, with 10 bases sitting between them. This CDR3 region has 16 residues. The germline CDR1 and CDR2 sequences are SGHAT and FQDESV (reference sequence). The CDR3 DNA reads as TGTGCCAGCAGCTTAGCAGGGAGCGGGAGCACAGATACGCAGTATTTT. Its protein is CASSLAGSGSTDTQYF.

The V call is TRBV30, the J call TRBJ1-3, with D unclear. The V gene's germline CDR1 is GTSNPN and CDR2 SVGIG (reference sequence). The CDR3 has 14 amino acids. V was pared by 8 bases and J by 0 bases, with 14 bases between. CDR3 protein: CASTPPVSGNTIYF. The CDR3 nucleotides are TGTGCCAGCACTCCACCCGTCTCTGGAAACACCATATATTTT.

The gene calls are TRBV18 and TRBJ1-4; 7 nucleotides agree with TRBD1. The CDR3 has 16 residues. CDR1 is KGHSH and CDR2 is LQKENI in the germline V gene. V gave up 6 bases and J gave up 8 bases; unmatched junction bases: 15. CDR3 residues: CASSLRQGAGGEKLFF. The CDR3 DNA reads TGTGCCAGCTCCCTCCGACAGGGCGCGGGTGGAGAAAAACTGTTTTTT.

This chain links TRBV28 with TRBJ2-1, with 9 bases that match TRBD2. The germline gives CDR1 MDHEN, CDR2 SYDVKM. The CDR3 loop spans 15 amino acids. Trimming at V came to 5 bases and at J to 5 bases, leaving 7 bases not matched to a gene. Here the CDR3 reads CASSPRVAGDNEQFF. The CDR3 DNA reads TGTGCCAGCAGTCCCCGGGTAGCGGGGGACAATGAGCAGTTCTTC.

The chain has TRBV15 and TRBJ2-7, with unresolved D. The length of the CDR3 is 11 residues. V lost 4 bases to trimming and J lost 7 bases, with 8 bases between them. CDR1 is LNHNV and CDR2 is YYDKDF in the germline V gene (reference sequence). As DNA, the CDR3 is TGTGCCACCAGCACCGGGTGGGAGCAGTACTTC. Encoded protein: CATSTGWEQYF. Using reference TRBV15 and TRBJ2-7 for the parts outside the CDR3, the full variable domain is DAMVIQNPRYQVTQFGKPVTLSCSQTLNHNVMYWYQQKSSQAPKLLFHYYDKDFNNEADTPDNFQSRRPNTSFCFLDIRSPGLGDTAMYLCATSTGWEQYFGPGTRLTVT.

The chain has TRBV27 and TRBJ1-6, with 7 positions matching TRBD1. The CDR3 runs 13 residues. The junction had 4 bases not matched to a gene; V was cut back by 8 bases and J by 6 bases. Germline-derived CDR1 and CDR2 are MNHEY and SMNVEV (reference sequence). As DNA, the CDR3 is TGTGCCAGCTCGGGGACAGCTAATTCACCCCTCCACTTT. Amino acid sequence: CASSGTANSPLHF.